This T cell receptor (beta chain) originates from a study of blood T cell repertoires in COVID-19. The CDR3 extends over 15 amino acids. The V end lost 1 base, the J end lost 4 bases, and 13 bases lay between the germline ends. Germline loops: CDR1 SEHNR, CDR2 FQNEAQ (reference sequence). Sequencing used immunoSEQ multiplex PCR; TCRdb keeps in-frame clones, though not all of them. The sample has about 170,000 clones, 82% seen once. The sample comprised peripheral blood. The TCR was taken from an older woman with acute or convalescent COVID-19. The V call is TRBV7-9, the J call TRBJ2-5, with D perhaps matching TRBD2 (6 bases). The CDR3 here is CASSLVGAGTETQYF. CDR3 bases: TGTGCCAGCAGCTTAGTAGGGGCGGGGACAGAGACCCAGTACTTC. Full variable domain (rest looked up from reference TRBV7-9 and TRBJ2-5): DTGVSQNPRHKITKRGQNVTFRCDPISEHNRLYWYRQTLGQGPEFLTYFQNEAQLEKSRLLSDRFSAERPKGSFSTLEIQRTEQGDSAMYLCASSLVGAGTETQYFGPGTRLLVL.